This TCR beta chain is drawn from a study of control samples from healthy donors and cancer patients. This clone was seen a single time. The CDR3 totals 15 residues. Germline-derived CDR1 and CDR2 are LNHDA and SQIVND (reference sequence). Trimming took 6 bases from V and 1 from J, leaving 13 bases between them. Profiling relied on immunoSEQ multiplex PCR, and the TCRdb table lists in-frame clones only, not all of them. The table has around 150,000 clones, roughly 94% seen once. The sample consisted of PBMCs. The origin of this receptor is a man between 60 and 75 years old with colorectal cancer. The chain is built from TRBV19 and TRBJ2-1; the D gene is possibly TRBD2 (6 bases). CDR3 coding DNA: TGTGCCAGTAGCTCGCCAGGGAGGTCCTACAATGAGCAGTTCTTC. Protein product: CASSSPGRSYNEQFF.